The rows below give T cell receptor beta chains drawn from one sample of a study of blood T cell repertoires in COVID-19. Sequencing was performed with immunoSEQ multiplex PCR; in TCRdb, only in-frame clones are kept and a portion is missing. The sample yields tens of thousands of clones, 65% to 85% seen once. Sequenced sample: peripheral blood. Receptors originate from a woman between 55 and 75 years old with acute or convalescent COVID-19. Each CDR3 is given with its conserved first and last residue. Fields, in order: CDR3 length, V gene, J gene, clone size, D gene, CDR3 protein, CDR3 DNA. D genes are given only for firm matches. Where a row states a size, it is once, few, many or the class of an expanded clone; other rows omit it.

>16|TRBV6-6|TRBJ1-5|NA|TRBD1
CASSYGGTVSNQPQHF
TGTGCCAGCAGTTACGGGGGGACAGTCAGCAATCAGCCCCAGCATTTT
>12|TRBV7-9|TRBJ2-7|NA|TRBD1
CASSLTGDEQYF
TGTGCCAGCAGCCTCACAGGGGACGAGCAGTACTTC
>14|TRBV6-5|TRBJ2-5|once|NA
CASSPGTPQETQYF
TGTGCCAGCAGTCCCGGGACACCACAAGAGACCCAGTACTTC
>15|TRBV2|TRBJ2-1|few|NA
CASSYLTGIMDEQFF
TGTGCCAGCAGTTACCTAACAGGCATTATGGATGAGCAGTTCTTC
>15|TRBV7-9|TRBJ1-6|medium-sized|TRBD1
CASSLGTGNNSPLHF
TGTGCCAGCAGCTTAGGGACAGGGAATAATTCACCCCTCCACTTT
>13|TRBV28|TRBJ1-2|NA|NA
CASRNTGNYGYTF
TGTGCCAGCAGAAATACAGGGAACTATGGCTACACCTTC
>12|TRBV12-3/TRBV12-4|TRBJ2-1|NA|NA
CASSHPPGEQFF
TGTGCCAGCAGTCACCCTCCGGGGGAGCAGTTCTTC
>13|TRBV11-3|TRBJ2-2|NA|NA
CASSLDFGGELFF
TGTGCCAGCAGCTTAGATTTCGGGGGGGAGCTGTTTTTT
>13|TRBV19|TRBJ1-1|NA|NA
CASSMFGGTEAFF
TGTGCCAGTAGTATGTTCGGGGGCACTGAAGCTTTCTTT
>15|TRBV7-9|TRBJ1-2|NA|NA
CASSLFRGGAYGYTF
TGTGCCAGCAGCTTATTCAGGGGCGGAGCCTATGGCTACACCTTC
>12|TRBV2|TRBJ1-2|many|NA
CASSELGEGYTF
TGTGCCAGCAGTGAATTAGGGGAAGGCTACACCTTC
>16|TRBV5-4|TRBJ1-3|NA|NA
CASSLGGGSSGNTIYF
TGTGCCAGCAGCTTGGGCGGTGGCTCCTCTGGAAACACCATATATTTT
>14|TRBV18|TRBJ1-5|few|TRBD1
CASSPGTGGQPQHF
TGTGCCAGCTCACCTGGGACAGGGGGCCAGCCCCAGCATTTT
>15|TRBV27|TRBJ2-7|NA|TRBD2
CASSTLAGASREQYF
TGTGCCAGCAGTACACTAGCGGGAGCATCGAGGGAGCAGTACTTC
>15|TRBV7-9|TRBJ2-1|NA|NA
CASSSERVVYNEQFF
TGTGCCAGCAGCTCTGAGCGGGTAGTCTACAATGAGCAGTTCTTC
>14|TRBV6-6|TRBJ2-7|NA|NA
CASSYRDTYYEQYF
TGTGCCAGCAGTTATCGGGACACCTATTACGAGCAGTACTTC
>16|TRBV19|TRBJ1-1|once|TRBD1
CASSIGRGQGATEAFF
TGTGCCAGTAGTATTGGAAGGGGGCAGGGTGCCACTGAAGCTTTCTTT
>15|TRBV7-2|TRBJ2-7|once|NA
CASTEMGDGNYEQYF
TGTGCCAGCACCGAAATGGGAGACGGAAACTACGAGCAGTACTTC
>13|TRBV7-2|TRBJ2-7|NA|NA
CASSLGRGYEQYF
TGTGCCAGCAGCTTAGGCAGGGGTTACGAGCAGTACTTC
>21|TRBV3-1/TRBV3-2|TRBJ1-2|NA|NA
CASSPIWRRPNFRGANYGYTF
TGTGCCAGCAGCCCTATATGGAGGCGCCCTAATTTCCGGGGGGCTAACTATGGCTACACCTTC
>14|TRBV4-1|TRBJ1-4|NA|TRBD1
CASSQVAGGGKLFF
TGCGCCAGCAGCCAAGTGGCAGGGGGCGGTAAACTGTTTTTT
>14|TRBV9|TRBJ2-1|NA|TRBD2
CASSVVASGAEQFF
TGTGCCAGCAGCGTAGTGGCTAGCGGGGCTGAGCAGTTCTTC
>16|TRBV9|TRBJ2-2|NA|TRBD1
CASSVMGTGVTGELFF
TGTGCCAGCAGCGTCATGGGGACAGGCGTGACAGGGGAGCTGTTTTTT